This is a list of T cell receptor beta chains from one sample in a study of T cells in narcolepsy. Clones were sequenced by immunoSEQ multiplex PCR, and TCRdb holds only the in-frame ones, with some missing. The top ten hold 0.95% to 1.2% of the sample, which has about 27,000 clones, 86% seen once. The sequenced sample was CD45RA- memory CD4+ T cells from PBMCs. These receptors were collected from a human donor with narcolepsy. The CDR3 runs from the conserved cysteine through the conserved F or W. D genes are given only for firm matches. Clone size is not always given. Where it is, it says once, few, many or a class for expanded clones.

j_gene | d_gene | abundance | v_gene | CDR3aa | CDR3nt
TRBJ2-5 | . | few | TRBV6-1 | CASSSPGPETQYF | TGTGCCAGCAGTTCACCGGGACCAGAGACCCAGTACTTC
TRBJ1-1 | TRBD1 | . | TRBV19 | CASRRGTGLGDTEAFF | TGTGCCAGTAGAAGAGGGACAGGGCTGGGGGACACTGAAGCTTTCTTT
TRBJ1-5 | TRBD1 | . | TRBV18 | CASSPSGTGRGPQHF | TGTGCCAGCTCCCCATCCGGGACAGGGCGGGGGCCCCAGCATTTT
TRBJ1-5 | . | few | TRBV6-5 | CASSELGVRQPQHF | TGTGCCAGCAGTGAACTCGGGGTAAGACAGCCCCAGCATTTT
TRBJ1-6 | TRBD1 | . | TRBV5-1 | CASSYSSDRGNSPLHF | TGCGCCAGCAGCTACAGCTCGGACAGGGGTAATTCACCCCTCCACTTT
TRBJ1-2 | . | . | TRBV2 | CASSEGDNYGYTF | TGTGCCAGCAGTGAAGGGGATAACTATGGCTACACCTTC
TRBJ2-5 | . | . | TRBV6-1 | CASSETSWGTQYF | TGTGCCAGCAGTGAAACTAGCTGGGGGACCCAGTACTTC
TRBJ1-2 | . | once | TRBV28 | CASSLSGWNYGYTF | TGTGCCAGCAGTTTGTCAGGGTGGAACTATGGCTACACCTTC
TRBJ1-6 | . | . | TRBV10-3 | CATQVGEEVNSPLHF | TGTGCCACTCAAGTAGGGGAGGAGGTCAATTCACCCCTCCACTTT
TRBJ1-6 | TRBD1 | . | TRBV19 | CASSAGTGASPLHF | TGTGCCAGTAGTGCCGGGACAGGGGCTTCACCCCTCCACTTT
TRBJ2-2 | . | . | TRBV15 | CATSRDRTAGELFF | TGTGCCACCAGCAGAGATAGGACAGCCGGGGAGCTGTTTTTT
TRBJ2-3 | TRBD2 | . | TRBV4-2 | CASNPILAGSTDTQYF | TGTGCCAGCAACCCAATCTTAGCGGGGAGCACAGATACGCAGTATTTT
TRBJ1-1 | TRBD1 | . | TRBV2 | CASSEITGATEAFF | TGTGCCAGCAGTGAAATCACAGGGGCCACTGAAGCTTTCTTT
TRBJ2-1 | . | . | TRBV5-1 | CASSWDTSSYNEQFF | TGCGCCAGCAGCTGGGACACGAGCTCCTACAATGAGCAGTTCTTC
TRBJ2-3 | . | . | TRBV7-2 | CASSLDGNTDTQYF | TGTGCCAGCAGCTTAGACGGGAACACAGATACGCAGTATTTT
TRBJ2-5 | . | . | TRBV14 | CASSQAVYPGETQYF | TGTGCCAGCAGCCAGGCAGTATACCCGGGAGAGACCCAGTACTTC
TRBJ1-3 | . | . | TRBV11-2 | CASSLSVAGNTIYF | TGTGCCAGCAGCTTATCCGTGGCTGGAAACACCATATATTTT
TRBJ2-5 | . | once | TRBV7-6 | CASSFQHAGQETQYF | TGTGCCAGCAGCTTCCAGCACGCGGGACAAGAGACCCAGTACTTC
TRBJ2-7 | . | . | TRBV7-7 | CASSPGHGYEQYF | TGTGCCAGCAGCCCGGGACACGGCTACGAGCAGTACTTC
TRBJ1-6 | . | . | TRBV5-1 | CASSAGGSVGYNSPLHF | TGCGCCAGCAGCGCGGGAGGGAGCGTAGGCTATAATTCACCCCTCCACTTT
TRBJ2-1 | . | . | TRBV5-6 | CASSLRSGNEQFF | TGTGCCAGCAGCTTGAGGAGTGGCAATGAGCAGTTCTTC
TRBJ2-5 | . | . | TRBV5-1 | CASSPPDGAGETQYF | TGCGCCAGCAGCCCGCCGGACGGGGCCGGGGAGACCCAGTACTTC
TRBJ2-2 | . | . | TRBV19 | CASSMNSGTGELFF | TGTGCCAGTAGTATGAACAGTGGGACCGGGGAGCTGTTTTTT
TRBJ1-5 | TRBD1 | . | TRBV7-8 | CASSLPRGANQPQHF | TGTGCCAGCAGCTTACCCAGGGGGGCCAATCAGCCCCAGCATTTT
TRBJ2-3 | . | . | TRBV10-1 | CASSVGGTQYF | TGCGCCAGCAGTGTGGGAGGTACGCAGTATTTT
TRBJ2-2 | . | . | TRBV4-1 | CASSQDWLTTGELFF | TGCGCCAGCAGCCAAGATTGGTTGACCACCGGGGAGCTGTTTTTT
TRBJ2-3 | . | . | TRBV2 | CASRKGPQGTQYF | TGTGCCAGTAGAAAGGGACCTCAAGGTACGCAGTATTTT
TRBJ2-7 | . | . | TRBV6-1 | CASSDRGWSYEQYF | TGTGCCAGCAGTGATAGGGGCTGGTCCTACGAGCAGTACTTC
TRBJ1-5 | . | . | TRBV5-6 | CASSLVSAEGNQPQHF | TGTGCCAGCAGCTTGGTGTCGGCGGAGGGCAATCAGCCCCAGCATTTT
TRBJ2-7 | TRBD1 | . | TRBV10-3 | CAITAGTGNHEQYF | TGTGCCATCACTGCCGGGACAGGGAACCACGAGCAGTACTTC
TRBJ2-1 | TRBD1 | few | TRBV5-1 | CASSRDRGYNEQFF | TGCGCCAGCAGTAGGGACAGGGGCTACAATGAGCAGTTCTTC
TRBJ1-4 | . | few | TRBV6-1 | CASSDLKQVVGEKLFF | TGTGCCAGCAGTGATCTAAAGCAAGTTGTAGGTGAAAAACTGTTTTTT
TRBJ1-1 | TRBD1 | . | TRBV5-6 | CASSFGGQRNTEAFF | TGTGCCAGCAGCTTCGGGGGACAGCGGAACACTGAAGCTTTCTTT
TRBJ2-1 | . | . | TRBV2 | CASNLDRTDYNEQFF | TGTGCCAGCAACCTGGACCGAACAGATTACAATGAGCAGTTCTTC
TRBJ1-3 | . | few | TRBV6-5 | CASRAWGLSGNTIYF | TGTGCCAGCAGGGCCTGGGGGCTCTCTGGAAACACCATATATTTT
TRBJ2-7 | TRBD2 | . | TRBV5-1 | CASSLVASGGDEQYF | TGCGCCAGCAGCCTGGTGGCTAGCGGGGGGGACGAGCAGTACTTC
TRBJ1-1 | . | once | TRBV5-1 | CASSRVMNTEAFF | TGCGCCAGCAGCAGGGTAATGAACACTGAAGCTTTCTTT
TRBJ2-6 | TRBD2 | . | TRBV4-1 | CASSLVKAGGRSGANVLTF | TGCGCCAGCAGCCTGGTGAAAGCGGGGGGGCGGTCTGGGGCCAACGTCCTGACTTTC
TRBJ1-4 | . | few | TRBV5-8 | CASSLAMTEWGEKLFF | TGTGCCAGCAGCTTGGCCATGACGGAATGGGGGGAAAAACTGTTTTTT
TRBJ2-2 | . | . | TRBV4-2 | CASGSPPGELFF | TGTGCCAGCGGTTCCCCCCCGGGGGAGCTGTTTTTT
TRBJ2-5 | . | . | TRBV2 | CASRINRETQYF | TGTGCCAGCAGGATAAACAGGGAGACCCAGTACTTC
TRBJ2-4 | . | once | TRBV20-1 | CSALHTNIQYF | TGCAGTGCTCTCCACACTAACATTCAGTACTTC
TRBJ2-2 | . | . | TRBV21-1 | CASSNDRDSDTGELFF | TGTGCCAGCAGCAATGACCGGGACAGCGACACCGGGGAGCTGTTTTTT
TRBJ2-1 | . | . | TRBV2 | CASSLLSLEQFF | TGTGCCAGCAGCCTACTCAGCCTTGAGCAGTTCTTC
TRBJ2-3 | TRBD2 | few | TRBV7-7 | CASSLGSGSSDTQYF | TGTGCCAGCAGCTTAGGGAGCGGGAGCTCCGATACGCAGTATTTT
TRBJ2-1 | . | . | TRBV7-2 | CASSLLGDEQFF | TGTGCCAGCAGCTTACTCGGCGATGAGCAGTTCTTC
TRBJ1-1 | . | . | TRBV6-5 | CASSYSWAGKNTEAFF | TGTGCCAGCAGTTACTCCTGGGCAGGGAAGAACACTGAAGCTTTCTTT